These 15 T cell receptor beta chains originate from one sample sequenced in a study of beta chain features in type 1 diabetes. Reverse transcribing all isolated RNA meant expressed TCRB transcripts were sequenced. Method: immunoSEQ multiplex PCR; TCRdb's copy keeps in-frame clones and lacks some. The data show 200,000 to 250,000 clones, with approximately 10% seen just once and 1% to 1.5% held by the top ten. Sequences were obtained from central memory CD4+ T cells from blood. The receptors stem from a man between 18 and 35 years old in good health.

The V and J genes are TRBV6-5 and TRBJ1-1, with D hard to call. The V and J ends lost 11 bases and 4 bases respectively, with 20 bases between them. The CDR3 contains 14 residues. In germline, CDR1 is MNHEY, CDR2 SVGAGI. The CDR3 nucleotides are TGTGCCGCCCGGGCCCCTGCCGGAAGCACTGAAGCTTTCTTT. It codes for CAARAPAGSTEAFF.

This clone was counted a few times. The rearrangement joins TRBV11-2 to TRBJ2-3; D gene uncertain. Germline-derived CDR1 and CDR2 are SGHAT and FQNNGV. V was trimmed by 11 bases and J by 4 bases, leaving 16 bases between them. The CDR3 loop spans 13 amino acids. The CDR3 DNA reads as TGTGCCGGAAGGATGATCGAAGCAGATACGCAGTATTTT. Translating gives CAGRMIEADTQYF. Supplemented by reference TRBV11-2 and TRBJ2-3, the full variable domain reads EAGVAQSPRYKIIEKRQSVAFWCNPISGHATLYWYQQILGQGPKLLIQFQNNGVVDDSQLPKDRFSAERLKGVDSTLKIQPAKLEDSAVYLCAGRMIEADTQYFGPGTRLTVL.

This clone showed up many times. The gene calls are TRBV5-1 and TRBJ2-7; 10 nucleotides match TRBD1. CDR1 and CDR2 from the germline V gene are SGHRS and YFSETQ. V gave up 3 bases and J gave up 5 bases; unmatched junction bases: 2. This CDR3 comprises 13 residues. The CDR3 spells CASSYGQGDEQYF. Here the CDR3 DNA reads TGCGCCAGCAGCTACGGACAGGGGGACGAGCAGTACTTC.

Only a few counts were recorded for this clone. CDR3 loop: CASSPNRAGANVLTF. CDR3 in DNA: TGTGCCAGCAGCCCAAATAGGGCTGGGGCCAACGTCCTGACTTTC. The chain combines TRBV7-9 with TRBJ2-6, with D hard to call. The CDR3 runs 15 residues. V gave up 5 bases and J gave up 2 bases, with 10 bases separating them. From germline, CDR1 is SEHNR and CDR2 FQNEAQ (reference sequence). The complete variable domain, with remaining parts taken from reference TRBV7-9 and TRBJ2-6, reads DTGVSQNPRHKITKRGQNVTFRCDPISEHNRLYWYRQTLGQGPEFLTYFQNEAQLEKSRLLSDRFSAERPKGSFSTLEIQRTEQGDSAMYLCASSPNRAGANVLTFGAGSRLTVL.

This chain uses TRBV23-1 with TRBJ2-7; D is unresolved. The J call may be wrong; the DNA end is better matched by TRBJ2-1. TRBV23-1 is designated an ORF whose function remains uncertain. The CDR3 is 16 residues long. CDR3 nucleotides: TGCGCCAGCAGTCCCCCCTCTAGGACCGCCTACAATGAGCAGTTCTTC. As protein: CASSPPSRTAYNEQFF.

The chain links TRBV6-5 to TRBJ1-5, with D possibly matching TRBD1 (5 bases). Germline CDR1 and CDR2: MNHEY and SVGAGI. The V end was cut by 6 bases, the J end by 2 bases, with 11 bases between. This CDR3 is built from 14 residues. Here the CDR3 DNA reads TGTGCCAGCAGGCCCGGGGGTGGCAATCAGCCCCAGCATTTT. Its protein product is CASRPGGGNQPQHF.

This clone was observed a few times. The chain recombines TRBV5-1 with TRBJ2-7; 9 nucleotides match TRBD1. The CDR3 runs 14 residues. Germline lookup yields CDR1 SGHRS and CDR2 YFSETQ. V dropped 5 bases and J dropped 0; count of bases not matched to a gene: 3. The CDR3 reads CASRQGASSYEQYF. CDR3 bases: TGCGCCAGCAGACAGGGGGCTTCCTCCTACGAGCAGTACTTC.

The J gene is TRBJ2-3, the V gene TRBV14; no reliable D call. This CDR3 is built from 14 residues. V gave up 4 bases and J gave up 2 bases, with 10 bases separating them. Germline-derived CDR1 and CDR2 are SGHDN and FVKESK. The CDR3 bases are TGTGCCAGCAGCCCAGGTGGTTTCACAGATACGCAGTATTTT. Amino acid sequence: CASSPGGFTDTQYF.

The chain combines TRBV27 with TRBJ2-1, with 7 bases lining up with TRBD1. This CDR3 is built from 16 residues. In germline, CDR1 is MNHEY, CDR2 SMNVEV (reference sequence). J lost 1 base, V lost 3 bases, and 6 bases had no gene match. CDR3: CASSLQPGGSYNEQFF. The DNA for the CDR3 is TGTGCCAGCAGTTTGCAACCAGGGGGATCCTACAATGAGCAGTTCTTC.

The CDR3 region has the DNA TGTGCCAGCGGCGGTGACAGGGCGCTGTCCTACGAGCAGTACTTC. Translated: CASGGDRALSYEQYF. The rearrangement links TRBV7-8 to TRBJ2-7; 7 bases align to TRBD1. CDR3 length: 15 residues. The germline V gene has CDR1 SGHVS and CDR2 FQNEAQ. The V gene end was trimmed by 8 bases and the J gene end by 1 base; junction bases not matched to a gene: 11.

The sample holds a few counts of this clone. The rearrangement joins TRBV29-1 to TRBJ2-4, with a weak D call TRBD1 (7 bases). Germline loops: CDR1 SQVTM, CDR2 ANQGSEA. The CDR3 spans 16 residues. V lost 5 bases and J lost 0, with 17 bases in between. The CDR3 loop is CSVLAWGDRAKNIQYF. CDR3 sequence (DNA): TGCAGCGTTTTGGCATGGGGGGACAGAGCCAAAAACATTCAGTACTTC. Together with reference TRBV29-1 and TRBJ2-4, the CDR3 gives the full variable domain: SAVISQKPSRDICQRGTSLTIQCQVDSQVTMMFWYRQQPGQSLTLIATANQGSEATYESGFVIDKFPISRPNLTFSTLTVSNMSPEDSSIYLCSVLAWGDRAKNIQYFGAGTRLSVL.

CDR3 amino acids: CASSATTGRGDTQYF. The CDR3 DNA is TGTGCCAGCAGCGCTACGACAGGGAGAGGAGATACGCAGTATTTT. This sequence joins TRBV9 and TRBJ2-3; 7 bases map to TRBD1. Germline assignment: CDR1 SGDLS and CDR2 YYNGEE. After removal of 3 bases from V and 5 bases from J, the junction contained 9 bases not matched to a gene. The CDR3 sequence is 15 residues long.

This clone was detected only a few times. Other DNA variants within this sample encode the same CDR3. The V gene is TRBV5-1, the J gene TRBJ2-3; D is tentatively TRBD1 or TRBD2 (5 bases each). V lost 4 bases and J lost 1, with 13 bases in between. Germline-derived CDR1 and CDR2 are SGHRS and YFSETQ. The CDR3 covers 15 residues. The CDR3 bases are TGCGCCAGCAGCCAAGGGGACCCGCGCACAGATACGCAGTATTTT. Protein: CASSQGDPRTDTQYF.

The chain links TRBV6-1 to TRBJ2-4, with D perhaps matching TRBD1 (5 bases). In germline, CDR1 is MNHNS, CDR2 SASEGT. The CDR3 totals 15 residues. Deletions cut 2 bases from V and 7 bases from J, with 15 bases between. CDR3 nucleotides: TGTGCCAGCAGTGAAATTGGGTTTTCAGGGAACATTCAGTACTTC. It encodes CASSEIGFSGNIQYF.

This chain joins TRBV30 and TRBJ2-7; 7 bases map to TRBD2. This CDR3 has 14 amino acids. With 3 bases clipped from V and 4 bases from J, the junction kept 9 bases outside the gene matches. The germline CDR1 and CDR2 sequences are GTSNPN and SVGIG (reference sequence). The CDR3 DNA follows: TGTGCCTGGAGCACCCAAGCGGGGACTTACGAGCAGTACTTC. Its translation is CAWSTQAGTYEQYF.